What follows describes a single TCR beta chain. There is no known antigen for this receptor. No much larger clone exists at a distance of one base, and base qualities are not known. The germline V gene encodes CDR1 MGHRA and CDR2 YSYEKL. Reading from cysteine to phenylalanine, the CDR3 counts 15 amino acids. The DNA shown is the 45-base CDR3, in frame from base 1. The junction carries 11 bases between V and J, which are trimmed by 1 base and 4 bases respectively. The record originates from a study of blood T cell repertoires in COVID-19 (TCRdb year 2020). Study-level background: Samples from collaborators originated in the United States, Italy and Spain and spanned both the acute and convalescent phases of COVID-19. The material from the prospective study consisted of cDNA or gDNA derived from T cells, B-cell-depleted T cells, or PBMCs. Subjects who had been exposed to COVID-19, were actively infected with it, or had recovered from it provided the deeply sampled blood TCRbeta repertoires that made up the dataset. The repertoires were released in a freely available public database intended as a resource for research on the immune response to SARS-CoV-2. The samples were drawn from the first 160 participants of the ongoing ImmuneRACE study and from 1,254 subjects provided by 6 global collaborators. The sample metadata nearly always contained a de-identified subject ID, COVID-19 status, age in years and sex. Where HLA class I and class II types were available, the types were taken from metadata supplied by the sample provider, not from assay-based typing. General conclusions and limits of the study: Clinical and demographic metadata were provided uncurated, with the amount varying by source and participant.

Participants in the prospective study were enrolled through a virtual design, were aged roughly 18 to 90 years, and lived in 24 United States geographic areas. In the prospective study, cohorts were assigned on the basis of participant-reported clinical history obtained from a screening survey and a study questionnaire. Recovered participants in ImmuneRACE Cohort 3 were defined by two consecutive negative NP/OP PCR tests, clearance by a healthcare professional, or resolution of symptoms. Mobile phlebotomists in the prospective study collected whole blood, serum and a nasopharyngeal or oropharyngeal swab from every participant. Over a roughly two-month period, participants in the prospective study had the option of providing additional blood draws and questionnaires. Blood samples from the prospective study were shipped frozen or at room temperature prior to DNA extraction. The immunoSEQ Assay, a bias-controlled multiplex PCR, was used to amplify TCRbeta CDR3 regions from genomic DNA. As for the authors' bioinformatics: Nucleated cell counts per sample were estimated from amplification of reference gene primers within the assay. Sequence reads were collapsed and filtered to measure the absolute abundance of every unique TCRbeta CDR3 rearrangement. For each sample, productive Simpson clonality was calculated as the square root of Simpson's diversity index over productive rearrangements. Here the immuneACCESS table is served through TCRdb, limited to in-frame sequences with V and J called. Missing clones are a known gap in these copies; in checked studies unresolved V genes cover under half, and the rest lacks a known reason. The DNA was the basis for D and trimming; V, J and clone size are from that table. The sample table contains over 250,000 clones; only one count was recorded for around 88% of them. The biggest ten clones account for approximately 9.5% of the sample.

The sample comprised PBMCs or T cells enriched from blood (not recorded which). The sequence joins TRBV4-1 to TRBJ1-3, with the D gene too uncertain to name. The receptor comes from a man aged 35 to 55 who had recovered from COVID-19. The sequenced DNA: TGCGCCAGCAGCCAAGTTCCGGGTGGGGGAAACACCATATATTTT. The encoded protein is CASSQVPGGGNTIYF.